Listed here is a single TCR beta chain. Antigen: not known. Assay: immunoSEQ multiplex PCR; the TCRdb copy retains only in-frame clones and omits some. The sample lists millions of clones, around nine tenths occurring once. The data belong to a study of shared clonotypes between healthy human individuals. Study results and caveats: Non-shared clonotypes had lower generation probabilities than clonotypes shared by all four sorted-subset donors.

The split of CD4+ cells yielded CD45RA+ naive and CD45RA-negative memory subsets. The germline V and J ends were trimmed by 6 bases and 4 bases, with 18 bases remaining between them. This CDR3 has 15 residues. Per the germline V gene, CDR1 is SGHAT and CDR2 is FQDESV (reference sequence). This chain links TRBV11-1 with TRBJ1-2; D may be TRBD1 (6 bases). The receptor was derived from a man aged 18 to 29 in good health. The sequenced material came from naive CD4+ T cells sorted from blood. Subset denoted: CD45RA+ positively selected. The CDR3 is CASSRPGQIPYGYTF. CDR3 nucleotide sequence: TGTGCCAGCAGTCGGCCGGGACAAATCCCCTATGGCTACACCTTC. The full variable domain, in which reference TRBV11-1 and TRBJ1-2 provide the parts outside the CDR3, is EAEVAQSPRYKITEKSQAVAFWCDPISGHATLYWYRQILGQGPELLVQFQDESVVDDSQLPKDRFSAERLKGVDSTLKIQPAELGDSAMYLCASSRPGQIPYGYTFGSGTRLTVV.